Detailed here is one TCR beta chain. Its target is unknown. This CDR3 is 10 amino acids long. Germline CDR1 and CDR2: GTSNPN and SVGIG (reference sequence). Sequencing was performed with immunoSEQ multiplex PCR; in TCRdb, only in-frame clones are kept and a portion is missing. This table has approximately 140,000 clones, roughly nine tenths appearing once. This record belongs to a study of T cell responses to AZD1222 COVID-19 vaccine. Broader study findings: Spike-specific TCR breadth and depth went up after people got two AZD1222 doses.

This receptor was taken from an adult in good health. Material: peripheral blood, obtained on day 0 of AZD1222 vaccination. The V gene is TRBV30, the J gene TRBJ1-1; D is unclear. The CDR3 DNA sequence: TGTGCGTTTGATATAACTGAAGCTTTCTTT. Translating gives CAFDITEAFF.